The sequence of this T cell receptor beta chain was determined in a study of OX40 agonist ivuxolimab in advanced cancers. The V segment lost 0 bases and the J segment 5 bases; nucleotides outside the gene matches: 2. This CDR3 region has 13 residues. CDR1 is SGHRS and CDR2 is YFSETQ in the germline V gene. Study-level points and caveats: The antigen specificity of the peripheral T cells (those that were expanded) was not determined.

Sequencing was performed with immunoSEQ multiplex PCR; in TCRdb, only in-frame clones are kept and a portion is missing. Among about 13,000 clones listed, approximately 61% were seen once. Details on this clone: Its antigen is still unknown.

The source was CD4+ or CD8+ T cells sorted from blood, collected in a trial of the OX40 agonist ivuxolimab. The clonotype originates from an adult with an advanced solid tumor such as melanoma, head and neck, liver or kidney cancer. This chain joins TRBV5-1 and TRBJ2-7; 7 bases fit TRBD2. CDR3 in amino acids: CASSLASGNEQYF. In DNA, the CDR3 is TGCGCCAGCAGCTTGGCTAGCGGTAACGAGCAGTACTTC.